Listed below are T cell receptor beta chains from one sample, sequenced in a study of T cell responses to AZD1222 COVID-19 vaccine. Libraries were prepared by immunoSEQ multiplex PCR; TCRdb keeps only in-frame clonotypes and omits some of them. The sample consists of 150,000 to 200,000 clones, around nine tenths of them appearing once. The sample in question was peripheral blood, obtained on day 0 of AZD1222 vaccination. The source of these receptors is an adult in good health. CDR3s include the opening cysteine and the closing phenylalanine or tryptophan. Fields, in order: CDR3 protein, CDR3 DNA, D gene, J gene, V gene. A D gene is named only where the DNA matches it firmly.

CASSPKGFGQPQHF,TGTGCCAGCTCACCAAAAGGGTTTGGGCAGCCCCAGCATTTT,NA,TRBJ1-5,TRBV18
CASSTDRANEKLFF,TGCGCCAGCAGCACCGACAGGGCTAATGAAAAACTGTTTTTT,TRBD1,TRBJ1-4,TRBV5-1
CACPPGQNYGYTF,TGTGCCTGCCCACCGGGACAGAACTATGGCTACACCTTC,TRBD1,TRBJ1-2,TRBV2
CASSPGLAGGLNEQFF,TGTGCCAGCTCACCCGGACTAGCGGGAGGTCTCAATGAGCAGTTCTTC,TRBD2,TRBJ2-1,TRBV18
CASSSYRDSINEQFF,TGCGCCAGCAGCTCGTACCGGGACAGCATCAATGAGCAGTTCTTC,TRBD1,TRBJ2-1,TRBV5-1
CASSVGGGKAYEQYF,TGTGCCAGCAGCGTAGGAGGCGGGAAGGCCTACGAGCAGTACTTC,NA,TRBJ2-7,TRBV9
CASSLNIGRTVANYGYTF,TGTGCCAGCAGCTTAAACATCGGTCGGACAGTAGCTAACTATGGCTACACCTTC,NA,TRBJ1-2,TRBV13
CSVAAPGTAGYGYTF,TGCAGCGTTGCAGCCCCCGGGACAGCGGGGTATGGCTACACCTTC,TRBD1,TRBJ1-2,TRBV29-1
CATSRGGDGGYTF,TGTGCCACCAGCAGAGGAGGGGACGGTGGCTACACCTTC,NA,TRBJ1-2,TRBV15
CASSPGLGYEQYF,TGTGCCAGCAGCCCCGGGTTAGGGTACGAGCAGTACTTC,NA,TRBJ2-7,TRBV9
CASSLSDYGYTF,TGTGCCAGCAGCCTCAGTGACTATGGCTACACCTTC,NA,TRBJ1-2,TRBV4-2
CASSFEGREQYF,TGTGCCAGCTCCTTCGAGGGGAGGGAGCAGTACTTC,NA,TRBJ2-7,TRBV25-1
CASSYSAGAYEQYF,TGTGCCAGCAGTTACTCGGCAGGGGCCTACGAGCAGTACTTC,NA,TRBJ2-7,TRBV6-5
CASSPDLMGGSGYTF,TGTGCCAGCAGCCCGGACCTAATGGGGGGATCTGGCTACACCTTC,NA,TRBJ1-2,TRBV5-4